The entry that follows covers one T cell receptor (beta chain) sequence. Its antigen is unidentified. Only in-frame clones appear in the TCRdb table, and some are missing; sequencing was by immunoSEQ multiplex PCR. This table has 130,000 to 150,000 clones, around 89% appearing once. The sample originates from a study of cytomegalovirus exposure and HLA in healthy donors. Study observations and caveats: Some TCR beta chains (roughly 150 of them) were listed as cytomegalovirus-associated. As confirmed in vitro, a few CMV-associated chains were specific for CMV antigens. Accounts indicate the classifier identified cytomegalovirus status with strong specificity and sensitivity.

This CDR3 region has 14 residues. The germline CDR1 and CDR2 sequences are MNHEY and SVGAGI. V lost 6 bases to trimming and J lost 7 bases; unmatched junction nucleotides: 11. The donors were members of the approximately 120-subject validation cohort (separate from the approximately 670-subject first cohort). V is TRBV6-5 and J is TRBJ2-5; 7 nucleotides match TRBD1. Sequencing was performed on PBMCs. The source of this sequence is a woman in her twenties or thirties in good health and CMV-seropositive. Here the CDR3 reads CASRVQKGARTQYF. In nucleotides, the CDR3 is TGTGCCAGCAGGGTGCAAAAGGGGGCGAGGACCCAGTACTTC.